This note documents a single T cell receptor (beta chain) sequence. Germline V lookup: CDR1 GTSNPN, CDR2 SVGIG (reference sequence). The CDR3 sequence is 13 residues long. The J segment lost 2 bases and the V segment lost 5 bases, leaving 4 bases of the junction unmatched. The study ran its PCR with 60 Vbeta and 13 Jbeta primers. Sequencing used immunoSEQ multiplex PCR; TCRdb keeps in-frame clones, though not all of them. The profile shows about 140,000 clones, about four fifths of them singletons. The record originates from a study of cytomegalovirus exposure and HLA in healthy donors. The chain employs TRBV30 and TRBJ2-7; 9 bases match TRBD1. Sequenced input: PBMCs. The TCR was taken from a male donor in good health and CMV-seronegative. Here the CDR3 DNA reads TGTGCCTGGGAGACAGGGGGGACCTACGAGCAGTACTTC. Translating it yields CAWETGGTYEQYF. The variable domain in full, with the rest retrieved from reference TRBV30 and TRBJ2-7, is SQTIHQWPATLVQPVGSPLSLECTVEGTSNPNLYWYRQAAGRGLQLLFYSVGIGQISSEVPQNLSASRPQDRQFILSSKKLLLSDSGFYLCAWETGGTYEQYFGPGTRLTVT.